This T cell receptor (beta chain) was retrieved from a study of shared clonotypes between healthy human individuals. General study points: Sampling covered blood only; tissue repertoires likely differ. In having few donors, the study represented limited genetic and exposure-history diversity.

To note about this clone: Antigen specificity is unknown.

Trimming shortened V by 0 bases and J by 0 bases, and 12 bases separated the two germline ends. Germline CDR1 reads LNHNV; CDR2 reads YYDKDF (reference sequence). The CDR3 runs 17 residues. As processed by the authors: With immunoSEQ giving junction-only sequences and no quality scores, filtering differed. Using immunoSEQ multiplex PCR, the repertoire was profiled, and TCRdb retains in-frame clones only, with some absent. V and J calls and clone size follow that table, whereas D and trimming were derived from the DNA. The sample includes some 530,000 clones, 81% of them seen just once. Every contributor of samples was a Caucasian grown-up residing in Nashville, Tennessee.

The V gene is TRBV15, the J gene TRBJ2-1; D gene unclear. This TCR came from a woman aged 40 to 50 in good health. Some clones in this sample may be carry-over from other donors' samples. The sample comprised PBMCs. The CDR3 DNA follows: TGTGCCACCAGCAGAGAGCCCTCTATGAGCTCCTACAATGAGCAGTTCTTC. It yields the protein CATSREPSMSSYNEQFF.